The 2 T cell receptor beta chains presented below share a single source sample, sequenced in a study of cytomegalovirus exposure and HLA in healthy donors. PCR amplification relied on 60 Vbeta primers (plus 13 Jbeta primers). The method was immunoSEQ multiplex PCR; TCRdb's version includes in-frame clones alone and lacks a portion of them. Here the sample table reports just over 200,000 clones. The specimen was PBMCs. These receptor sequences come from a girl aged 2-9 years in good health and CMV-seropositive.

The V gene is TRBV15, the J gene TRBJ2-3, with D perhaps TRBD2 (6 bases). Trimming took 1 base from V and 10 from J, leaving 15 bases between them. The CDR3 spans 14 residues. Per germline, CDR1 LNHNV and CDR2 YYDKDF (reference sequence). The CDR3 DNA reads TGTGCCACCAGCAGAGGGTTGGGGCCGGGGGCGCAGTATTTT. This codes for CATSRGLGPGAQYF.

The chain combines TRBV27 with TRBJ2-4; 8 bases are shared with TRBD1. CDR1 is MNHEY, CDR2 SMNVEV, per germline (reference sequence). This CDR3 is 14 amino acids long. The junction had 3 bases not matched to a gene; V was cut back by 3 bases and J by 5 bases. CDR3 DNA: TGTGCCAGCAGTTTGGTGACAGGGGAAAACATTCAGTACTTC. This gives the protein CASSLVTGENIQYF.